The T cell receptor beta chain described here comes from a study of shared clonotypes between healthy human individuals. Study-level information: Per donor, CD8 memory used one plate, CD8 naive used two, CD4 memory used three and CD4 naive used three. General study results and limits: The naive CD4 repertoires of a handful of donors were compared, and 5% to 6.5% of clonotypes were shared. Researchers found naive subsets generally carried larger estimated richness than memory subsets.

Regarding this clone: Its antigen is still unknown. This same CDR3 is encoded by further DNA sequences in the sample.

TCRdb's table, derived via immunoSEQ multiplex PCR, lists solely in-frame clones and lacks some. Here the sample spans about 2,500,000 clones, around 94% being singletons. The CDR3 covers 12 residues. Per the germline V gene, CDR1 is SGHTA and CDR2 is FQGNSA. Deletions cut 5 bases from V and 3 bases from J, with 6 bases between. CD4+ cells yielded CD45RA+ naive and CD45RA-negative memory subsets. Sequencing input: naive CD4+ T cells sorted from blood. Subset reported: CD45RA+ positively selected. The receptor's source is a man younger than 30 in good health. The V gene is TRBV7-2, the J gene TRBJ2-3; D gene ambiguous. CDR3: CASSTSTDTQYF. The CDR3 DNA sequence: TGTGCCAGCAGCACCTCGACAGATACGCAGTATTTT.